This T cell receptor (beta chain) was obtained from a study of T cell changes during pregnancy in multiple sclerosis. The CDR3 runs to 13 residues. Germline V gene lookup returns CDR1 SGHDN and CDR2 FVKESK. The germline V and J ends were trimmed by 4 bases and 7 bases, with 12 bases remaining between them. Clones were read by immunoSEQ multiplex PCR, and TCRdb kept only the in-frame ones, dropping some. The table records about 65,000 clones, roughly 92% of them present only once. The specimen was CD8+ T cells from peripheral blood mononuclear cells, collected in the third trimester of pregnancy. The chain combines TRBV14 with TRBJ2-3, with unresolved D. This TCR was recovered from a female donor in good health, enrolled as a control in a pregnancy study. CDR3 nucleotide sequence: TGTGCCAGCAGCCCCGACTTCTTAAATACGCAGTATTTT. This encodes CASSPDFLNTQYF.